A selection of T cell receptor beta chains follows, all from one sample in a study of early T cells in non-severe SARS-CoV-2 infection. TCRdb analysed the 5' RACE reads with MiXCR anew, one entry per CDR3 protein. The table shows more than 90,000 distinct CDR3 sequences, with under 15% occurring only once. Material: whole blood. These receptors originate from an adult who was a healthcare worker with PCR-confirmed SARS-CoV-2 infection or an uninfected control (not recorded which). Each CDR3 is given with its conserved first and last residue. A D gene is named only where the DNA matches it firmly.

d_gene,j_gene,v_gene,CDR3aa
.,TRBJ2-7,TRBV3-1,CASSLGTTAYEQYF
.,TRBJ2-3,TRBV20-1,CSARDTARNTDTQYF
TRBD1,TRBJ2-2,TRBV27,CASGPPGTGNTGELFF
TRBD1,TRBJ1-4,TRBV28,CASSSPGQATFF
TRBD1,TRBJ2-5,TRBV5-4,CASSRGQGDSETQYF
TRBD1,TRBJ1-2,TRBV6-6,CASSWTGANYGYTF
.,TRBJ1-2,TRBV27,CASSVNLYYGYTF
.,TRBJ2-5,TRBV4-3,CASSQDRDVETQYF
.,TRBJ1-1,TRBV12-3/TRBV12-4,CASSLWVGTEAFF
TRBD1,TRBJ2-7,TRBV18,CASSPPRGQGAYEQYF
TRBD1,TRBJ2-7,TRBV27,CASSLYRGQSYEQYF
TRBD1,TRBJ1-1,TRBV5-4,CASSTPDRALGGAFF
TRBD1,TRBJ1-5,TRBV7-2,CASSLSGQVNQPQHF
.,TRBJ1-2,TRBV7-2,CASSLAQGFGYTF
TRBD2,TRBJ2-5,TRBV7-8,CASSLWTRRETQYF
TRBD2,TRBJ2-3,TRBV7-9,CASSRSKAGLGGDTQYF
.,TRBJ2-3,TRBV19,CASSMRAGRTDTQYF
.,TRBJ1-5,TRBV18,CASSPTENQPQHF
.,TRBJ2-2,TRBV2,CASSVQGSPGELFF
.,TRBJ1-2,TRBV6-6,CASSYAENYGYTF
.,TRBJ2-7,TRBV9,CASSPPRGGEQYF
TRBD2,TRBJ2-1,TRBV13,CASSFSGTRLNEQFF
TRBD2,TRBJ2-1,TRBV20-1,CSASHLLAGGKYNEQFF
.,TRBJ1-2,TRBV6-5,CASSYRDIYGYTF
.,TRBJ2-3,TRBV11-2,CASSLGSGRTDTQYF
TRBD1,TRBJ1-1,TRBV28,CASSLDRGFEAFF
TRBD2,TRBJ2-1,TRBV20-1,CSARLAGARLQFF
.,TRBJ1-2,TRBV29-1,CSVGGYNYGYTF
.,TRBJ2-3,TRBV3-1,CASSRGPLGDTQYF
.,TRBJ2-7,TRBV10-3,CAISETGSYEQYF
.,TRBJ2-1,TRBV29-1,CSVAPIRGTSYNEQFF
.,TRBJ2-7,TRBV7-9,CASSLNPLYEQYF
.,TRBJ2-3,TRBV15,CATMEGGSDTQYF
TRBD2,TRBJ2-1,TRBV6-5,CASSLSGERQFF
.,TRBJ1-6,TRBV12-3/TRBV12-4,CASTERELGSPLHF
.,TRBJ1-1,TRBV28,CASSLIIRNTEAFF
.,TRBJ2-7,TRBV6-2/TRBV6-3,CASSYGGEQYF
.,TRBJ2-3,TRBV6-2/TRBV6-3,CASSYERVQYF
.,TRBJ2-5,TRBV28,CASRFMGIQETQYF
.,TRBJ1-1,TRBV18,CASSPTRDTEAFF
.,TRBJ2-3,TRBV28,CASSPGPGSPRSTDTQYF
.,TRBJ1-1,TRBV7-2,CASSPSAAALLNTEAFF
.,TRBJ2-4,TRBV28,CASSSQGRNIQYF
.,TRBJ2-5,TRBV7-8,CASSLGRVETQYF
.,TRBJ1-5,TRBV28,CASSLTTGISNQPQHF